This TCR beta chain was observed in a study of control samples from healthy donors and cancer patients. TCRdb's table, derived via immunoSEQ multiplex PCR, lists solely in-frame clones and lacks some. The sample carries tens of thousands of clones, 83% recorded once. This CDR3 spans 14 amino acids. Germline CDR1 and CDR2: MGHRA and YSYEKL. Trimming took off 3 bases at V and 0 bases at J, with 6 bases between the two ends. What was sequenced was blood. J is TRBJ1-5 and V is TRBV4-1, with no clear D. This receptor was identified in a man between 60 and 75 years old in good health. The CDR3 loop is CASSQFNSNQPQHF. The DNA of the CDR3 is TGCGCCAGCAGCCAGTTCAATAGCAATCAGCCCCAGCATTTT.